Below, one T cell receptor (beta chain) is given with its context. Its antigen is unknown. This record comes from a study of T cell responses to AZD1222 COVID-19 vaccine. Some clones are missing from TCRdb's copy, which holds only in-frame ones; the method was immunoSEQ multiplex PCR. The data hold roughly 120,000 clones, with more than 85% observed a single time. Study-wide results and caveats: Elevations in Spike-specific TCR breadth and depth followed administration of two AZD1222 doses. Unmutated variant regions reportedly attract nearly half of all spike-specific TCRs.

Between the trimmed V and J ends, which lost 6 bases and 4 bases, there was a span of 17 bases. Germline V gene data show CDR1 as SGHNT and CDR2 as YYREEE (reference sequence). The CDR3 sequence is 15 residues long. The source material was peripheral blood, sampled on day 0 of AZD1222 vaccination. The chain joins TRBV5-4 to TRBJ2-1, with D tentatively TRBD2 (6 bases). This sequence was found in an adult in good health. The CDR3 DNA sequence: TGTGCCAGCATCCTTAGGGCGGGGAATTACAATGAGCAGTTCTTC. Residues: CASILRAGNYNEQFF.